The 32 T cell receptor beta chains below all came from one sample that was sequenced in a study of regulatory T cells in long-lasting Graves disease. Time point here: newly diagnosed GD, antithyroid drugs for less than 3 months. From RNA extracted from PBMCs, the TCR library was made. Through Arm-PCR of CDR3 regions and iRepertoire HTBI primers, TCR beta libraries were built. TCRdb re-derived calls from the multiplex PCR reads in MiXCR, one entry per CDR3 protein. The sample records under 700,000 distinct CDR3 sequences, 15% to 20% being singletons. These sequences were also reported in another study, on T cells in Graves' hyperthyroidism and ophthalmopathy.

The sequenced sample was peripheral blood mononuclear cells (PBMCs), obtained at new diagnosis, from a patient treated with antithyroid drugs. All receptors derive from a woman aged 35-65 years with Graves disease.

In this sample, this clonotype turned up many times. The gene calls are TRBV6-1 and TRBJ1-1; weak D call: TRBD1 (6 bases). V was clipped by 7 bases and J by 8 bases, with 23 bases between them. The CDR3 length is 15 residues. The germline gives CDR1 MNHNS, CDR2 SASEGT. The CDR3 DNA sequence: TGTGCCAGCAACCTTCGACCGGCCGGGACAAAGGAAGCTTTCTTT. Translated, it gives CASNLRPAGTKEAFF.

The sample holds many counts of this clonotype. CDR3 residues: CASTSLGQGVHEQYF. The CDR3 region has the DNA TGTGCCAGCACCTCCCTGGGGCAGGGGGTCCACGAGCAGTACTTC. V usage is TRBV6-1 and J usage is TRBJ2-7; TRBD1 agrees at 7 bases. Germline trimming cut 7 bases from V and 5 bases from J; bases unmatched to any gene: 14. Germline values: CDR1 MNHNS, CDR2 SASEGT. CDR3 length: 15 residues.

Concerning this clonotype itself: A clone one base away is much larger, so this may be a read error. The rearrangement uses TRBV7-8 and TRBJ2-1, with TRBD2 matching over 10 bases. The CDR3 is made up of 15 amino acids. CDR1 and CDR2 from the germline V gene are SGHVS and FQNEAQ. The CDR3 bases are TGTGCCAGCAGCACGGGACTAGCGACCTACAGTGAGCAGTTCTTC. Amino acids: CASSTGLATYSEQFF.

V gene TRBV20-1 combines with J gene TRBJ1-4; D uncertain. From germline, CDR1 is DFQATT and CDR2 SNEGSKA (reference sequence). The CDR3 covers 12 residues. The germline V and J ends were trimmed by 1 base and 7 bases, with 7 bases remaining between them. CDR3 DNA sequence: TGCAGTGCTAGAGGATCACGTGAAAAACTGTTTTTT. This sequence encodes CSARGSREKLFF.

The chain recombines TRBV29-1 with TRBJ1-1; tentatively, D is TRBD1 (6 bases). Trimming shortened V by 6 bases and J by 0 bases, and 14 bases separated the two germline ends. CDR1 and CDR2 (germline): SQVTM, ANQGSEA. The CDR3 contains 14 residues. The CDR3 nucleotides read TGCAGCGTCCGGGACATTATCATGAACACTGAAGCTTTCTTT. Translating it yields CSVRDIIMNTEAFF.

This clonotype was counted only a few times. This chain links TRBV7-6 with TRBJ1-1; TRBD1 might be the D (6 bases). CDR3 length equals 15 residues. The germline gives CDR1 SGHVS, CDR2 FNYEAQ. V gave up 6 bases and J gave up 11 bases, with 25 bases separating them. CDR3 coding DNA: TGTGCCAGCAGTTCAAGAATCTGGGAGAGGGGGACGGCTTTCTTT. Amino acids: CASSSRIWERGTAFF.

This clonotype came up once. The chain recombines TRBV4-1 with TRBJ1-5; D remains unclear. Germline CDR1 reads MGHRA; CDR2 reads YSYEKL. This CDR3 contains 16 residues. The ends were cut back, 0 bases at V and 5 bases at J, with 14 bases in the middle. The CDR3 sequence is CASSQEPAGIYQPQHF. The CDR3 nucleotides are TGCGCCAGCAGCCAAGAGCCTGCCGGGATCTATCAGCCCCAGCATTTT.

This clonotype has just a few counts. The chain joins TRBV3-1 to TRBJ2-3; 8 positions match TRBD1. The CDR3 is made up of 15 amino acids. Germline CDR1 reads LGHDT; CDR2 reads YNNKEL (reference sequence). Losses at the gene ends were 0 bases for V and 2 bases for J; bases not matched to a gene: 1. In DNA, the CDR3 is TGTGCCAGCAGCCAAGAGCAGGGGGCCACAGATACGCAGTATTTT. Translating it yields CASSQEQGATDTQYF.

This clonotype has just one count. The chain recombines TRBV2 with TRBJ2-6; perhaps TRBD2 as D (7 bases). With 1 base removed from V and 3 bases from J, the gap between germline ends came to 10 bases. Germline-derived CDR1 and CDR2 are SNHLY and FYNNEI. The CDR3 length is 16 residues. The CDR3 coding sequence is TGTGCCAGCAGTGAAGAGGGGGGGGTTGGGGCCAACGTCCTGACTTTC. Translating gives CASSEEGGVGANVLTF.

This clonotype showed up just a few times. This chain joins TRBV12-3 or TRBV12-4 and TRBJ1-6, with 8 bases aligning to TRBD1. CDR3 length: 17 residues. J was trimmed by 5 bases and V by 5 bases; bases with no gene match: 11. The CDR3 DNA is TGTGCCAGCAGTAAAGCTAAAGGACAGGGAAATAATTCACCCCTCCACTTT. Protein sequence: CASSKAKGQGNNSPLHF.

This clonotype showed up just once. A read error is possible here, since a much larger clone lies one base away. This chain connects TRBV7-9 to TRBJ2-3, with D possibly TRBD2 on 7 matching bases. Germline V gene lookup returns CDR1 SEHNR and CDR2 FQNEAQ (reference sequence). The CDR3 consists of 18 residues. V was clipped by 4 bases and J by 1 base, with 21 bases between them. The CDR3 DNA reads as TGTGCCAGCAGCTCCTGGGGAGGGGGGGCCCTGGGCACAGATACGCAGTATTTT. This sequence encodes CASSSWGGGALGTDTQYF. The complete variable domain, with remaining parts taken from reference TRBV7-9 and TRBJ2-3, reads DTGVSQNPRHKITKRGQNVTFRCDPISEHNRLYWYRQTLGQGPEFLTYFQNEAQLEKSRLLSDRFSAERPKGSFSTLEIQRTEQGDSAMYLCASSSWGGGALGTDTQYFGPGTRLTVL.

The table lists this clonotype with many counts. The chain couples TRBV12-3 or TRBV12-4 to TRBJ1-5; no reliable D call. The ends were cut back, 6 bases at V and 8 bases at J, with 11 bases in the middle. The CDR3 covers 12 residues. The CDR3 region has the DNA TGTGCCAGCAGCCACCGGATAGAGCCCCAGCATTTT. It codes for CASSHRIEPQHF.

The chain carries TRBV9 and TRBJ1-2, with unresolved D. Germline V gives CDR1 SGDLS, CDR2 YYNGEE. Trimming pared 6 bases from V and 2 bases from J, leaving 14 bases between. This CDR3 has 14 residues. DNA for the CDR3: TGTGCCAGCACCCTAGAGGGAGGGAACTATGGCTACACCTTC. It codes for CASTLEGGNYGYTF.

The chain uses TRBV14 and TRBJ1-1; 12 positions match TRBD1. The CDR3 has 17 residues. Trimming removed 5 bases from V and 3 bases from J; junction bases left unmatched: 10. Germline V gives CDR1 SGHDN, CDR2 FVKESK. The CDR3 loop reads CASSMGQGAQIHTEAFF. The CDR3 region has the DNA TGTGCCAGCAGCATGGGACAGGGGGCGCAGATACACACTGAAGCTTTCTTT.

In this sample, this clonotype turned up a few times. The chain is built from TRBV3-1 and TRBJ2-5; D is unclear. Per the germline V gene, CDR1 is LGHDT and CDR2 is YNNKEL (reference sequence). This CDR3 has 15 residues. V gave up 0 bases and J gave up 5 bases, with 13 bases separating them. The CDR3 DNA reads as TGTGCCAGCAGCCAAGAAGGTCTAGTAGGTGAGACCCAGTACTTC. It yields the protein CASSQEGLVGETQYF.

This clonotype came up once. The rearrangement uses TRBV7-2 and TRBJ1-3, with 8 bases lining up with TRBD1. The germline V gene has CDR1 SGHTA and CDR2 FQGNSA. Trimming took 3 bases from V and 0 from J; bases not matched to a gene: 4. This CDR3 is built from 16 residues. Here the CDR3 reads CASSLVGTGSGNTIYF. Written as DNA, the CDR3 is TGTGCCAGCAGCTTGGTCGGGACAGGCTCTGGAAACACCATATATTTT.

There are a few counts of this clonotype. The V gene is TRBV10-3, the J gene TRBJ1-2; D remains ambiguous. The V end was cut by 2 bases, the J end by 6 bases, with 10 bases between. CDR1 is ENHRY and CDR2 is SYGVKD in the germline V gene. The CDR3 length is 13 residues. The CDR3 spells CAISEDRPDGYTF. The DNA for the CDR3 is TGTGCCATCAGTGAGGACCGCCCGGATGGCTACACCTTC.

This clonotype was recorded many times. The chain is built from TRBV2 and TRBJ2-3, with 7 bases fitting TRBD2. Germline V gene sequence: CDR1 SNHLY, CDR2 FYNNEI. The CDR3 runs to 13 residues. The V segment lost 6 bases and the J segment 4 bases; nucleotides outside the gene matches: 4. This CDR3 is CASSWGGADTQYF. DNA for the CDR3: TGTGCCAGCAGCTGGGGGGGAGCAGATACGCAGTATTTT.

The J gene is TRBJ1-6, the V gene TRBV5-1; 7 positions match TRBD1. V shed 4 bases and J 3 bases; nucleotides not matched to a gene: 13. This CDR3 is 18 amino acids long. Germline V gene data show CDR1 as SGHRS and CDR2 as YFSETQ. CDR3 sequence: CASSAQSIQGHYNSPLHF. The CDR3 nucleotides are TGCGCCAGCAGCGCCCAGAGTATACAGGGGCACTATAATTCACCCCTCCACTTT.

This clonotype was seen a handful of times. This chain uses TRBV3-1 with TRBJ2-2; maybe TRBD1 (6 bases). In germline, CDR1 is LGHDT, CDR2 YNNKEL (reference sequence). The V and J ends lost 4 bases and 9 bases respectively, with 9 bases between them. The CDR3 spans 12 residues. Written as DNA, the CDR3 is TGTGCCAGCAGCCCGGACAGATGGGAGCTGTTTTTT. It translates to CASSPDRWELFF.

The CDR3 DNA is TGTGCCAGCAGCTGGGGGGGTCTCTATGCCTCCCTACACAATGAGCAGTTCTTC. This encodes CASSWGGLYASLHNEQFF. The chain recombines TRBV13 with TRBJ2-1; TRBD2 matches at 7 bases. The CDR3 consists of 18 residues. Germline loops: CDR1 PRHDT, CDR2 FYEKMQ (reference sequence). J was trimmed by 5 bases and V by 4 bases; bases with no gene match: 17.

This clonotype was recorded at least ten times. The chain combines TRBV9 with TRBJ2-3; D possibly matches TRBD1 or TRBD2 (6 bases each). This CDR3 is 15 amino acids long. Germline V gene sequence: CDR1 SGDLS, CDR2 YYNGEE. The V gene lost 0 bases and the J gene lost 1 base, with 9 bases spanning the gap. CDR3 nucleotide sequence: TGTGCCAGCAGCGTAGCGGGGGCCCGCACAGATACGCAGTATTTT. Its translation is CASSVAGARTDTQYF. Full variable domain (remainder filled in from reference TRBV9 and TRBJ2-3): DSGVTQTPKHLITATGQRVTLRCSPRSGDLSVYWYQQSLDQGLQFLIQYYNGEERAKGNILERFSAQQFPDLHSELNLSSLELGDSALYFCASSVAGARTDTQYFGPGTRLTVL.

This clonotype was seen a few times. The J gene is TRBJ2-7, the V gene TRBV4-1, with a tentative D call TRBD2 (6 bases). V was clipped by 0 bases and J by 6 bases, with 18 bases between them. Germline lookup yields CDR1 MGHRA and CDR2 YSYEKL. The CDR3 length is 16 residues. CDR3 residues: CASSQEEAGRGFEQYF. The CDR3 DNA sequence: TGCGCCAGCAGCCAAGAGGAGGCAGGTCGGGGGTTCGAGCAGTACTTC.

There are many counts of this clonotype. The chain employs TRBV12-3 or TRBV12-4 and TRBJ2-7, with D perhaps matching TRBD1 or TRBD2 (5 bases each). The CDR3 sequence is 14 residues long. Trimming pared 6 bases from V and 1 base from J, leaving 13 bases between. The CDR3, as DNA: TGTGCCAGCAGCCCGTGGGGGTTATCCTACGAGCAGTACTTC. This encodes CASSPWGLSYEQYF.

This clonotype appeared a few times. The V call is TRBV6-4, the J call TRBJ1-2; D gene uncertain. Deletions cut 6 bases from V and 3 bases from J, with 17 bases between. Germline V gene data show CDR1 as MRHNA and CDR2 as SNTAGT. The CDR3 spans 15 residues. This chain's CDR3 is CASSPEEGLDYGYTF. The CDR3 DNA is TGTGCCAGCAGCCCCGAGGAGGGCTTGGACTATGGCTACACCTTC.

This clonotype was picked up many times. The gene calls are TRBV3-1 and TRBJ2-5; either TRBD1 or TRBD2 may fit D (5 bases each). Looked up from germline, CDR1 is LGHDT and CDR2 is YNNKEL (reference sequence). Trimming removed 0 bases from V and 5 bases from J, with 10 bases in between. This CDR3 is 14 amino acids long. As DNA, the CDR3 is TGTGCCAGCAGCCAAGAGAAGGGGACGGAGACCCAGTACTTC. This encodes CASSQEKGTETQYF.

This clonotype showed up many times. The chain is built from TRBV20-1 and TRBJ1-5; D call uncertain. Trimming pared 8 bases from V and 3 bases from J, leaving 14 bases between. The CDR3 spans 13 residues. Germline CDR1 reads DFQATT; CDR2 reads SNEGSKA (reference sequence). DNA for the CDR3: TGCAGTTGCTTAGGTTCGGACAATCAGCCCCAGCATTTT. This gives the protein CSCLGSDNQPQHF.

The rearrangement uses TRBV2 and TRBJ1-5; D uncertain. The V gene lost 2 bases and the J gene lost 0 bases, with 8 bases spanning the gap. CDR3 length: 15 residues. From germline, CDR1 is SNHLY and CDR2 FYNNEI. The CDR3 loop is CASSERVYSNQPQHF. The CDR3 DNA reads as TGTGCCAGCAGTGAAAGGGTCTATAGCAATCAGCCCCAGCATTTT.

This chain connects TRBV28 to TRBJ1-2; D not resolved. Looked up from germline, CDR1 is MDHEN and CDR2 is SYDVKM. Trimming left V 1 base short and J 8 bases short, with 11 bases between. This CDR3 has 13 amino acids. This CDR3 reads CASSLSLAAGYTF. The CDR3 DNA follows: TGTGCCAGCAGTTTATCGTTGGCCGCGGGCTACACCTTC.

This chain links TRBV24-1 with TRBJ2-1; 9 bases line up with TRBD1. This CDR3 contains 15 residues. With 4 bases clipped from V and 7 bases from J, the junction kept 7 bases outside the gene matches. Germline V lookup: CDR1 KGHDR, CDR2 SFDVKD. This CDR3 is CATSEPGQGINEQFF. CDR3 coding DNA: TGTGCCACCAGTGAGCCGGGACAGGGAATAAATGAGCAGTTCTTC.

In its sample, this clonotype was seen once. The rearrangement uses TRBV4-2 and TRBJ1-1, with unresolved D. Trimming left V 1 base short and J 1 base short, with 13 bases between. Germline assignment: CDR1 LGHNA and CDR2 YNFKEQ. The length of the CDR3 is 16 residues. CDR3 in DNA: TGTGCCAGCAGCCAAGTTTCAGACATTTGGAACACTGAAGCTTTCTTT. Translating gives CASSQVSDIWNTEAFF.

This sequence joins TRBV7-2 and TRBJ2-5; D is perhaps TRBD1 (5 bases). Per germline, CDR1 SGHTA and CDR2 FQGNSA. Trimming cost V 0 bases and J 5 bases, with 13 bases left between them. The CDR3 contains 15 residues. Here the CDR3 DNA reads TGTGCCAGCAGCTTAGCGTCAGGGAAGGGGGAGACCCAGTACTTC. Its protein product is CASSLASGKGETQYF. The entire variable domain, with the rest obtained from reference TRBV7-2 and TRBJ2-5, is as follows: GAGVSQSPSNKVTEKGKDVELRCDPISGHTALYWYRQSLGQGLEFLIYFQGNSAPDKSGLPSDRFSAERTGGSVSTLTIQRTQQEDSAVYLCASSLASGKGETQYFGPGTRLLVL.